This note documents a single T cell receptor beta chain sequence. Antigen: not known. The CDR3 is 12 amino acids. TCRdb reanalyzed the 5' RACE reads and collapses them to one entry per CDR3 protein, without DNA. This sample's table reports approximately 330,000 distinct CDR3 sequences. This sample is part of a study of monozygotic twins with inflammatory bowel disease. Study outcomes and limitations: IBD patients exhibited fewer clonotypes shared with other individuals than healthy twins, particularly with disease activity. Resolution of different T cell subtypes was not achieved. Discordant twins had repertoire similarity that did not differ from that of concordant twins, possibly from limited power.

This receptor was obtained from a human donor with ulcerative colitis or Crohn's disease, or a healthy co-twin of an affected twin (not recorded which). The sequenced sample consisted of blood. The chain is built from TRBV12-3 or TRBV12-4 and TRBJ2-1. The CDR3 sequence is CASSFRSDEQFF.